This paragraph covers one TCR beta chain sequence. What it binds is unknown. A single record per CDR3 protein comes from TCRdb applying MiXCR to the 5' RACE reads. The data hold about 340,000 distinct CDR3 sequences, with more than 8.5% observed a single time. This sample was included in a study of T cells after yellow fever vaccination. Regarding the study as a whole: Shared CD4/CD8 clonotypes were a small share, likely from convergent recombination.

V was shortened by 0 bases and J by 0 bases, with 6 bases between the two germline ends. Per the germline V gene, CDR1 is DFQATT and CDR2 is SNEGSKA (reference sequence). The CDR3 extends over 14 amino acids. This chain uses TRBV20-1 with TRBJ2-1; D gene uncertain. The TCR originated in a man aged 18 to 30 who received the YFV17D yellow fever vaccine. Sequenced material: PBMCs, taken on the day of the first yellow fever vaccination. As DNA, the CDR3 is TGCAGTGCTAGAGAGGTGTTCTCCTACAATGAGCAGTTCTTC. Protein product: CSAREVFSYNEQFF.